One and the same sample provided the 23 T cell receptor beta chains below, sequenced in a study of T cell changes during pregnancy in multiple sclerosis. TCRdb's copy holds only in-frame clones and misses some; the assay was immunoSEQ multiplex PCR. The sample holds under 65,000 clones, more than 85% seen once. Sequencing was performed on peripheral blood, taken after pregnancy. Receptors originate from a female donor in good health, enrolled as a control in a pregnancy study.

The gene calls are TRBV18 and TRBJ1-2; 11 bases are a match to TRBD1. This CDR3 contains 17 residues. J gave up 7 bases and V 1 base, and 11 bases lay outside the gene matches. CDR1 and CDR2 from the germline V gene are KGHSH and LQKENI. CDR3 sequence: CASSPLVGQGATGGYTF. CDR3 nucleotide sequence: TGTGCCAGCTCACCACTCGTCGGACAGGGGGCTACGGGTGGCTACACCTTC.

The chain is built from TRBV18 and TRBJ1-2, with 9 nucleotides matching TRBD1. CDR1 and CDR2 (germline): KGHSH, LQKENI. The CDR3 is 16 amino acids. V lost 3 bases to trimming and J lost 5 bases; unmatched junction nucleotides: 10. DNA of the CDR3: TGTGCCAGCTCACCTCAAGGGACAGGGAACTATTATGGCTACACCTTC. As protein: CASSPQGTGNYYGYTF.

The gene calls are TRBV7-9 and TRBJ2-2, with a tentative D call TRBD2 (5 bases). The CDR3 runs to 15 residues. From germline, CDR1 is SEHNR and CDR2 FQNEAQ (reference sequence). Trimming left V 7 bases short and J 0 bases short, with 12 bases between. CDR3 loop: CASTYGVANTGELFF. The CDR3 DNA reads TGTGCCAGCACCTACGGGGTCGCGAACACCGGGGAGCTGTTTTTT.

The chain is built from TRBV5-4 and TRBJ1-2, with D possibly matching TRBD1 (5 bases). Germline lookup yields CDR1 SGHNT and CDR2 YYREEE (reference sequence). With 1 base removed from V and 1 base from J, the gap between germline ends came to 8 bases. This CDR3 is 14 amino acids long. The CDR3 region is CASSLMGGNYGYTF. In DNA form, the CDR3 reads TGTGCCAGCAGCTTGATGGGGGGTAACTATGGCTACACCTTC.

The J gene is TRBJ1-1, the V gene TRBV21-1. TRBV21-1 is classified as a pseudogene. The CDR3 runs to 16 residues. The CDR3: CASSKGKDIRGNEAFF. In nucleotides, the CDR3 is TGTGCCAGCAGCAAGGGAAAGGACATCCGGGGGAATGAAGCTTTCTTT.

The chain carries TRBV29-1 and TRBJ2-5; no clear D gene. Germline CDR1 SQVTM, CDR2 ANQGSEA. Trimming took 4 bases from V and 2 from J, leaving 5 bases between them. CDR3 length equals 11 residues. The CDR3 nucleotides read TGCAGCGTTGCCAGGCAAGAGACCCAGTACTTC. It encodes CSVARQETQYF. The full variable domain, in which reference TRBV29-1 and TRBJ2-5 provide the parts outside the CDR3, is SAVISQKPSRDICQRGTSLTIQCQVDSQVTMMFWYRQQPGQSLTLIATANQGSEATYESGFVIDKFPISRPNLTFSTLTVSNMSPEDSSIYLCSVARQETQYFGPGTRLLVL.

This chain uses TRBV9 with TRBJ2-1, with TRBD1 as a possible D gene (5 bases). The germline CDR1 and CDR2 sequences are SGDLS and YYNGEE. The CDR3 runs 19 residues. V was shortened by 4 bases and J by 7 bases, with 30 bases between the two germline ends. Here the CDR3 reads CASSPQIRVSSHRINEQFF. The DNA of the CDR3 is TGTGCCAGCAGCCCACAGATCAGGGTGTCGTCTCATCGGATAAATGAGCAGTTCTTC.

The rearrangement joins TRBV2 to TRBJ1-1; no firm D call. Germline V gene lookup returns CDR1 SNHLY and CDR2 FYNNEI. Trimming removed 2 bases at V and 1 base at J, with 11 bases between. The CDR3 is made up of 15 amino acids. The CDR3 region is CASSERLTANTEAFF. In DNA, the CDR3 is TGTGCCAGCAGTGAAAGACTGACCGCGAACACTGAAGCTTTCTTT. Supplemented by reference TRBV2 and TRBJ1-1, the full variable domain reads EPEVTQTPSHQVTQMGQEVILRCVPISNHLYFYWYRQILGQKVEFLVSFYNNEISEKSEIFDDQFSVERPDGSNFTLKIRSTKLEDSAMYFCASSERLTANTEAFFGQGTRLTVV.

This clone was seen only once. The chain is built from TRBV7-9 and TRBJ2-3; TRBD2 is a possible D gene (6 bases). The CDR3 contains 14 residues. V was clipped by 4 bases and J by 1 base, with 9 bases between them. Germline CDR1 is SEHNR and CDR2 is FQNEAQ (reference sequence). The CDR3: CASSSAGRTDTQYF. In DNA, the CDR3 is TGTGCCAGCAGCTCTGCGGGACGCACAGATACGCAGTATTTT.

This clone was observed a few times. The J gene is TRBJ1-5, the V gene TRBV18; 8 positions match TRBD1. The J segment lost 7 bases and the V segment lost 0 bases, leaving 8 bases of the junction unmatched. The CDR3 length is 16 residues. In germline, CDR1 is KGHSH, CDR2 LQKENI. The CDR3 loop reads CASSPPSTGGKQPQHF. As DNA, the CDR3 is TGTGCCAGCTCACCACCGAGTACAGGGGGAAAGCAGCCCCAGCATTTT.

The chain links TRBV5-4 to TRBJ1-1; D not certain. The length of the CDR3 is 14 residues. Per the germline V gene, CDR1 is SGHNT and CDR2 is YYREEE (reference sequence). Trimming removed 0 bases from V and 0 bases from J, with 6 bases in between. CDR3 DNA sequence: TGTGCCAGCAGCTTGGACACCCTGAACACTGAAGCTTTCTTT. Its protein product is CASSLDTLNTEAFF.

This chain's CDR3 is CASSVDRVATGELFF. In DNA, the CDR3 is TGCGCCAGCAGCGTGGACAGGGTGGCCACCGGGGAGCTGTTTTTT. The V call is TRBV5-1, the J call TRBJ2-2; 8 nucleotides match TRBD1. The germline V gene encodes CDR1 SGHRS and CDR2 YFSETQ. The CDR3 extends over 15 amino acids. V lost 4 bases and J lost 4; bases outside the gene matches: 6. Complete variable domain (other parts from reference TRBV5-1 and TRBJ2-2): KAGVTQTPRYLIKTRGQQVTLSCSPISGHRSVSWYQQTPGQGLQFLFEYFSETQRNKGNFPGRFSGRQFSNSRSEMNVSTLELGDSALYLCASSVDRVATGELFFGEGSRLTVL.

This clone was counted between two and nine times. V usage is TRBV19 and J usage is TRBJ1-1, with no clear D. The V gene's germline CDR1 is LNHDA and CDR2 SQIVND (reference sequence). CDR3 length: 15 residues. Trimming shortened V by 3 bases and J by 1 base, and 12 bases separated the two germline ends. For the CDR3, the DNA is TGTGCCAGTAGTATTGGTGAGAGGTCGAACACTGAAGCTTTCTTT. Residues: CASSIGERSNTEAFF.

This chain links TRBV5-4 with TRBJ1-1, with TRBD1 as a possible D gene (5 bases). The CDR3 consists of 17 residues. The V end was cut by 6 bases, the J end by 1 base, with 22 bases between. Germline loops: CDR1 SGHNT, CDR2 YYREEE (reference sequence). This chain's CDR3 is CASTTTPGGRRNTEAFF. In nucleotides, the CDR3 is TGTGCCAGCACCACCACCCCGGGGGGACGACGGAACACTGAAGCTTTCTTT.

The J gene is TRBJ2-2, the V gene TRBV28, with D unclear. This CDR3 region has 13 residues. CDR1 is MDHEN, CDR2 SYDVKM, per germline. V lost 8 bases to trimming and J lost 0 bases, with 7 bases between them. The CDR3 sequence: CASHNPNTGELFF. The CDR3 DNA sequence: TGTGCCAGCCACAATCCGAACACCGGGGAGCTGTTTTTT.

The V call is TRBV5-6, the J call TRBJ1-1; TRBD1 aligns across 8 bases. Per the germline V gene, CDR1 is SGHDT and CDR2 is YYEEEE. Trimming took 2 bases from V and 4 from J; bases not matched to a gene: 4. CDR3 length equals 14 residues. CDR3 in amino acids: CASSFWTGFTEAFF. The DNA for the CDR3 is TGTGCCAGCAGCTTCTGGACAGGGTTCACTGAAGCTTTCTTT.

V is TRBV5-1 and J is TRBJ2-5; 9 bases map to TRBD1. Trimming at V came to 5 bases and at J to 2 bases, leaving 7 bases not matched to a gene. Germline-derived CDR1 and CDR2 are SGHRS and YFSETQ. The CDR3 totals 15 residues. The CDR3: CASRVGQGPQETQYF. The CDR3, as DNA: TGCGCCAGCAGGGTCGGACAGGGGCCTCAAGAGACCCAGTACTTC.

The CDR3 DNA reads TGTGCCGGTTCACCGGGACAGAACACTGAAGCTTTCTTT. Its protein is CAGSPGQNTEAFF. The rearrangement links TRBV9 to TRBJ1-1; possible D gene TRBD1, 6 bases. The CDR3 spans 13 residues. The V and J ends lost 10 bases and 1 base respectively, with 14 bases between them. Germline V gene lookup returns CDR1 SGDLS and CDR2 YYNGEE.

The chain employs TRBV5-4 and TRBJ1-1; D perhaps matches TRBD1 (6 bases). Germline V lookup: CDR1 SGHNT, CDR2 YYREEE (reference sequence). The germline V and J ends were trimmed by 0 bases and 10 bases, with 16 bases remaining between them. The CDR3 spans 14 residues. The CDR3 loop is CASSLADLDSGAFF. Here the CDR3 DNA reads TGTGCCAGCAGCTTGGCCGATTTGGACAGTGGAGCTTTCTTT.

V is TRBV28 and J is TRBJ1-2, with D tentatively TRBD1 (6 bases). CDR3 length equals 14 residues. Trimming left V 5 bases short and J 6 bases short, with 16 bases between. The V gene's germline CDR1 is MDHEN and CDR2 SYDVKM. The DNA of the CDR3 is TGTGCCAGCAGTACGCACAACAGGGTGCATGGCTACACCTTC. Translation: CASSTHNRVHGYTF.

This chain connects TRBV19 to TRBJ1-5; D not resolved. V was cut by 7 bases and J by 2 bases, with 15 bases left in between. This CDR3 spans 15 amino acids. CDR1 is LNHDA, CDR2 SQIVND, per germline (reference sequence). DNA for the CDR3: TGTGCCAGTACCCCCAATCGATCGGGCAATCAGCCCCAGCATTTT. It yields the protein CASTPNRSGNQPQHF.

The V gene is TRBV27, the J gene TRBJ2-3; D is unresolved. This CDR3 spans 17 amino acids. Looked up from germline, CDR1 is MNHEY and CDR2 is SMNVEV (reference sequence). Trimming took off 2 bases at V and 4 bases at J, with 19 bases between the two ends. CDR3 sequence (DNA): TGTGCCAGCAGTTTACTTTCTAAGGTGGGCACCCCAGATACGCAGTATTTT. This encodes CASSLLSKVGTPDTQYF.

This sequence joins TRBV28 and TRBJ1-1; D is possibly TRBD1 (5 bases). V was trimmed by 3 bases and J by 4 bases, leaving 12 bases between them. Germline V gene data show CDR1 as MDHEN and CDR2 as SYDVKM. CDR3 size: 14 residues. CDR3 region: CASSLGGGGTEAFF. In nucleotides, the CDR3 is TGTGCCAGCAGTTTGGGCGGGGGAGGCACTGAAGCTTTCTTT.